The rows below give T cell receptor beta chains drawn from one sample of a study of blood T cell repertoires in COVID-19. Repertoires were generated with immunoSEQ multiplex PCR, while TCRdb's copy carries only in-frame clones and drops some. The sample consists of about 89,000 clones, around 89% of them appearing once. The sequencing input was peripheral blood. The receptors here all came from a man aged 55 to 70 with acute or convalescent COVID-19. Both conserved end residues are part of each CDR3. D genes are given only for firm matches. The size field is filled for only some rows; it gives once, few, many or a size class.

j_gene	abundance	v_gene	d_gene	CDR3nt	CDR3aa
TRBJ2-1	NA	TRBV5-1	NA	TGCGCCAGCAGCTTGGACAGCTACAATGAGCAGTTCTTC	CASSLDSYNEQFF
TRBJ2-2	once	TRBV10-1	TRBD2	TGCGCCAGCAGCACTAGCGTTCAAGGATATACCGGGGAGCTGTTTTTT	CASSTSVQGYTGELFF
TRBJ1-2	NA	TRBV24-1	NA	TGTGCCACCAGTGCTACAGGACCGATCTATGGCTACACCTTC	CATSATGPIYGYTF
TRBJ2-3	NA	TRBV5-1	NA	TGCGCCAGCAGCACGGGATTTACTACTCCGGCTGGCACAGATACGCAGTATTTT	CASSTGFTTPAGTDTQYF
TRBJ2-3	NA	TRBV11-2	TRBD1	TGTGCCAGCAGCCGGGGAAGGGACAGGTTTGTTCGGGATACGCAGTATTTT	CASSRGRDRFVRDTQYF
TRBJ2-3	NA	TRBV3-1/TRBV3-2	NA	TGTGCCAGCAGCCGTCGGGGGTCAGATACGCAGTATTTT	CASSRRGSDTQYF
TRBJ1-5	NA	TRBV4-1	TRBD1	TGCGCCAGCAGCCAAACCCCCTCCGGGACAGTTATTAATCAGCCCCAGCATTTT	CASSQTPSGTVINQPQHF
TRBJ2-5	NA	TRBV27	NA	TGTGCCAGCAGTTTATTTTCAAAAGAGACCCAGTACTTC	CASSLFSKETQYF
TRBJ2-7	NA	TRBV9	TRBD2	TGTGCCAGCAGCCCCGGACTAGCGGGAAACTACGAGCAGTACTTC	CASSPGLAGNYEQYF
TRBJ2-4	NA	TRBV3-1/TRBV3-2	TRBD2	TGTGCCAGCAGCCAAGGGGGACTAGCGGGAGGTCTTGGAAACATTCAGTACTTC	CASSQGGLAGGLGNIQYF
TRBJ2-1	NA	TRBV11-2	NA	TGTGCCAGCAGCTTAATACTAGGCTTCGCCAATGAGCAGTTCTTC	CASSLILGFANEQFF
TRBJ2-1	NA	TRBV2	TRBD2	TGTGCCAGCAGTGACGGGACTATACGGGGTGAGCAGTTCTTC	CASSDGTIRGEQFF
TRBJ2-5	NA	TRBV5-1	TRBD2	TGCGCCAGCAGCTCACCGGGACTAGCGTACCAAGAGACCCAGTACTTC	CASSSPGLAYQETQYF
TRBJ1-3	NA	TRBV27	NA	TGTGCCAGCAGTCCAAATGGGCAGATCTCTGGAAACACCATATATTTT	CASSPNGQISGNTIYF
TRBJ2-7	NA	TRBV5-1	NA	TGCGCCAGCAGCTCCCCAGGGTCTAACGAGCAGTACTTC	CASSSPGSNEQYF
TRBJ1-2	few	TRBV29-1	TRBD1	TGCAGCGTTCGGACAGGGACTAACTATGGCTACACCTTC	CSVRTGTNYGYTF
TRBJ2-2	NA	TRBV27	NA	TGTGCCAGCAGTTTCCTAGGGGTGAGGTACACCGGGGAGCTGTTTTTT	CASSFLGVRYTGELFF
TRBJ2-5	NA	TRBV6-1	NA	TGTGCCAGCAGTGAAGCCGGCCAAGAGACCCAGTACTTC	CASSEAGQETQYF
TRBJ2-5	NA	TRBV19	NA	TGTGCCAGTAGTGAAAACAATGCTCTCAGAGGCCAAGAGACCCAGTACTTC	CASSENNALRGQETQYF
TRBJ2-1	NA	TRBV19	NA	TGTGCCAGTAGTTTGATGACAGCCTACAATGAGCAGTTCTTC	CASSLMTAYNEQFF
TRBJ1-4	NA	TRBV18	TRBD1	TGTGCCAGCTCACCCCAACCTGGACAGGGGGCTGGAGGTCTCGGAAAACTGTTTTTT	CASSPQPGQGAGGLGKLFF
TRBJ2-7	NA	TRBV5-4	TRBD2	TGTGCCAGCAGCGCCCGGACTAGCGGGAGTTACGAGCAGTACTTC	CASSARTSGSYEQYF
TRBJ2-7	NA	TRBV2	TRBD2	TGTGCCAGCAGCTTTACCGGGACTAGCGGGGGGATCTCCTACGAGCAGTACTTC	CASSFTGTSGGISYEQYF
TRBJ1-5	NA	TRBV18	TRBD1	TGTGCCAGCTCACCTAGACAGGGGGCAGGACAGCCCCAGCATTTT	CASSPRQGAGQPQHF
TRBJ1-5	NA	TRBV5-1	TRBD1	TGCGCCAGCAGCCCGGGGACAGCGACGGGTCAGCCCCAGCATTTT	CASSPGTATGQPQHF
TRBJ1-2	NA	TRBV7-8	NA	TGTGCCAGCAGCACCTCCGGGACAAGCTATGGCTACACCTTC	CASSTSGTSYGYTF
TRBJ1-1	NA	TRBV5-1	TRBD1	TGCGCCAGCAGCTGGCCGGGACAGGGGAACACTGAAGCTTTCTTT	CASSWPGQGNTEAFF
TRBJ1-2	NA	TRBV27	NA	TGTGCCAGCGGGTTCGGACAGTCCTCTGGCTACACCTTC	CASGFGQSSGYTF
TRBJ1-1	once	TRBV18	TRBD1	TGTGCCAGCTCACCCTCCGGGACAGTGAACACTGAAGCTTTCTTT	CASSPSGTVNTEAFF
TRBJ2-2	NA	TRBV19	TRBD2	TGTGCCAGTAGTATAACCGGGGGGGACGGGGAGCTGTTTTTT	CASSITGGDGELFF
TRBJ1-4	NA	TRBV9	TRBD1	TGTGCCAGCAGCGTAACCGGACAGGGGAATGAAAAACTGTTTTTT	CASSVTGQGNEKLFF
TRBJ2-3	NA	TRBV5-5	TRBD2	TGTGCCAGCAGCTTGGACGGGGGGAGCACAGATACGCAGTATTTT	CASSLDGGSTDTQYF